The 30 T cell receptor beta chains below were found in one sample sequenced in a study of beta chain features in type 1 diabetes. Regarding the study as a whole: TCRB CDR3 length was moderately but significantly reduced in all four CD4+ subsets of Type 1 diabetes patients.

No cognate antigen is known for these TCRs. The study reverse transcribed the entire isolated RNA, so it sequenced expressed TCRB transcripts. Sequenced by immunoSEQ multiplex PCR; TCRdb stores in-frame clones only, minus some. Of about 740,000 clones in the sample, roughly 13% were seen once. The specimen sequenced was naive CD4+ T cells from blood. Every receptor here comes from a man between 18 and 35 years old with type 1 diabetes.

The chain uses TRBV7-9 and TRBJ1-6, with a possible D match to TRBD1 (6 bases). Germline V CDR1 and CDR2: SEHNR, FQNEAQ (reference sequence). Deletions cut 5 bases from V and 9 bases from J, with 11 bases between. The CDR3 is 13 amino acids. CDR3 sequence reads: CASSEGVGSPLHF. CDR3 in DNA: TGTGCCAGCAGCGAGGGGGTGGGTTCACCCCTCCACTTT.

This chain links TRBV5-6 with TRBJ2-2, with D possibly being TRBD2 (6 bases). Germline loops: CDR1 SGHDT, CDR2 YYEEEE. V gave up 4 bases and J gave up 6 bases, with 16 bases separating them. The CDR3 contains 15 residues. The CDR3 region is CASSRIGGVAGELFF. The CDR3 DNA reads as TGTGCCAGCAGCCGGATCGGAGGGGTGGCCGGGGAGCTGTTTTTT.

The chain uses TRBV2 and TRBJ1-1; a possible D gene is TRBD1 (6 bases). Germline V gives CDR1 SNHLY, CDR2 FYNNEI. V lost 5 bases, J lost 8 bases, and 12 bases lay in between. The CDR3 is 12 residues long. CDR3 sequence (DNA): TGTGCCAGCAGTTATACAGGGTACGAAGCTTTCTTT. Protein: CASSYTGYEAFF.

The V gene is TRBV28, the J gene TRBJ2-5; D perhaps matches TRBD1 (5 bases). The germline V and J ends were trimmed by 4 bases and 10 bases, with 10 bases remaining between them. This CDR3 contains 11 residues. Per the germline V gene, CDR1 is MDHEN and CDR2 is SYDVKM. CDR3: CASSSRQNQYF. The CDR3 DNA sequence: TGTGCCAGCAGTTCTCGACAGAACCAGTACTTC.

This chain connects TRBV15 to TRBJ1-3, with D unresolved. This CDR3 region has 12 residues. Germline V gene data show CDR1 as LNHNV and CDR2 as YYDKDF (reference sequence). V was clipped by 8 bases and J by 7 bases, with 12 bases between them. The CDR3 region has the DNA TGTGCCACCGGTAACAAAAGGAACACCATATATTTT. Translation gives CATGNKRNTIYF. The full variable domain, rest sourced from reference TRBV15 and TRBJ1-3, is DAMVIQNPRYQVTQFGKPVTLSCSQTLNHNVMYWYQQKSSQAPKLLFHYYDKDFNNEADTPDNFQSRRPNTSFCFLDIRSPGLGDTAMYLCATGNKRNTIYFGEGSWLTVV.

This clone was detected a few times. This chain joins TRBV30 and TRBJ1-1; TRBD1 aligns across 7 bases. CDR3 size: 13 residues. The junction had 6 bases not matched to a gene; V was cut back by 8 bases and J by 0 bases. Germline assignment: CDR1 GTSNPN and CDR2 SVGIG (reference sequence). CDR3 DNA: TGTGCCGGGTACAGGGGATTGAACACTGAAGCTTTCTTT. Protein sequence: CAGYRGLNTEAFF.

DNA of the CDR3: TGTGCCAGCAGCGTAGATCCGAACAATGAGCAGTTCTTC. Its protein product is CASSVDPNNEQFF. The chain joins TRBV9 to TRBJ2-1; D uncertain. The germline V and J ends were trimmed by 0 bases and 5 bases, with 6 bases remaining between them. Germline lookup yields CDR1 SGDLS and CDR2 YYNGEE. This CDR3 is 13 amino acids long.

This clone came up a few times. The rearrangement links TRBV29-1 to TRBJ1-3, with 8 bases fitting TRBD1. Germline CDR1 SQVTM, CDR2 ANQGSEA. After removal of 7 bases from V and 0 bases from J, the junction contained 5 bases not matched to a gene. The CDR3 consists of 14 residues. CDR3 DNA: TGCAGCGCCCGAACAGGGGGCTCTGGAAACACCATATATTTT. This translates into CSARTGGSGNTIYF.

The genes are TRBV4-2 and TRBJ2-1; 7 bases match TRBD2. Germline V gives CDR1 LGHNA, CDR2 YNFKEQ. This CDR3 is built from 14 residues. V trimming: 3 bases; J trimming: 6 bases; junction bases outside the gene matches: 5. The CDR3 sequence: CASSQEAGFNEQFF. CDR3 nucleotide sequence: TGTGCCAGCAGCCAGGAAGCGGGGTTCAATGAGCAGTTCTTC.

This clone was detected a few times. In DNA form, the CDR3 reads TGTGCCAGCTCCCCCCCGTCAGGGGCGTCCTACGAGCAGTACTTC. Amino acid sequence: CASSPPSGASYEQYF. This chain uses TRBV18 with TRBJ2-7, with a weak D call TRBD1 (6 bases). Germline CDR1 reads KGHSH; CDR2 reads LQKENI. The V gene lost 6 bases and the J gene lost 1 base, with 16 bases spanning the gap. This CDR3 has 15 amino acids.

This clone came up a few times. V gene TRBV28 combines with J gene TRBJ2-5; TRBD1 is a possible D gene (6 bases). The length of the CDR3 is 14 residues. The V and J ends lost 1 base and 5 bases respectively, with 11 bases between them. Germline lookup yields CDR1 MDHEN and CDR2 SYDVKM. The CDR3 nucleotides read TGTGCCAGCAGTTTATCAGGGGTGGGGGAGACCCAGTACTTC. Its protein product is CASSLSGVGETQYF.

This clone appeared a few times. V usage is TRBV10-3 and J usage is TRBJ1-4, with a tentative D call TRBD1 (6 bases). This CDR3 spans 14 amino acids. With 4 bases removed from V and 8 bases from J, the gap between germline ends came to 14 bases. The germline V gene has CDR1 ENHRY and CDR2 SYGVKD. The CDR3 DNA follows: TGTGCCATCAGTGCCGGGCAGGGGATGGAAAAACTGTTTTTT. Its translation is CAISAGQGMEKLFF.

The chain links TRBV4-1 to TRBJ2-2, with D uncertain. Germline-derived CDR1 and CDR2 are MGHRA and YSYEKL. The CDR3 covers 14 residues. V gave up 0 bases and J gave up 4 bases, with 6 bases separating them. The CDR3, as DNA: TGCGCCAGCAGCCAAGAAGGGTTCACCGGGGAGCTGTTTTTT. Residues: CASSQEGFTGELFF.

The rearrangement joins TRBV18 to TRBJ1-1; perhaps TRBD1 as D (6 bases). CDR1 and CDR2 from the germline V gene are KGHSH and LQKENI. This CDR3 region has 15 residues. The V gene lost 3 bases and the J gene lost 1 base, with 12 bases spanning the gap. The chain's CDR3 is CASSPWDISNTEAFF. Here the CDR3 DNA reads TGTGCCAGCTCACCCTGGGACATTTCGAACACTGAAGCTTTCTTT. The variable domain in full, with the rest retrieved from reference TRBV18 and TRBJ1-1, is NAGVMQNPRHLVRRRGQEARLRCSPMKGHSHVYWYRQLPEEGLKFMVYLQKENIIDESGMPKERFSAEFPKEGPSILRIQQVVRGDSAAYFCASSPWDISNTEAFFGQGTRLTVV.

The chain carries TRBV19 and TRBJ1-2, with 7 bases fitting TRBD1. Trimming removed 4 bases from V and 6 bases from J; junction bases left unmatched: 8. Germline V gene sequence: CDR1 LNHDA, CDR2 SQIVND (reference sequence). There are 14 residues in the CDR3. This CDR3 reads CASSTQPTGNGYTF. The CDR3 coding sequence is TGTGCCAGTAGTACGCAACCGACAGGGAATGGCTACACCTTC.

The chain joins TRBV19 to TRBJ1-4; 10 bases line up with TRBD1. The V gene end was trimmed by 10 bases and the J gene end by 8 bases; junction bases not matched to a gene: 10. The CDR3 spans 14 residues. Germline V gene sequence: CDR1 LNHDA, CDR2 SQIVND (reference sequence). The CDR3 sequence is CATDDGTGDEKLFF. CDR3 nucleotides: TGTGCCACCGACGACGGGACAGGGGACGAAAAACTGTTTTTT.

The CDR3 bases are TGTGCCAGCGGGTTGGGGGCCAATTCACCCCTCCACTTT. The encoded protein is CASGLGANSPLHF. V and J are TRBV5-6 and TRBJ1-6, with D perhaps TRBD1 (6 bases). In germline, CDR1 is SGHDT, CDR2 YYEEEE. This CDR3 has 13 residues. V lost 7 bases and J lost 7, with 12 bases in between.

A remark on this clone: Other DNA sequences of this sample code for an identical CDR3. The chain couples TRBV6-1 to TRBJ2-7, with 8 bases lining up with TRBD1. The CDR3 spans 13 residues. The germline V gene encodes CDR1 MNHNS and CDR2 SASEGT. Losses at the gene ends were 8 bases for V and 2 bases for J; bases not matched to a gene: 5. The chain's CDR3 is CASRGQGTYEQYF. CDR3 sequence (DNA): TGTGCCAGCCGAGGACAGGGAACCTACGAGCAGTACTTC.

The rearrangement links TRBV10-3 to TRBJ2-2; D uncertain. Germline V lookup: CDR1 ENHRY, CDR2 SYGVKD. The CDR3 sequence is 15 residues long. V was shortened by 0 bases and J by 7 bases, with 12 bases between the two germline ends. Here the CDR3 reads CAISESTSKGGELFF. CDR3 nucleotides: TGTGCCATCAGTGAGTCGACTTCCAAGGGCGGGGAGCTGTTTTTT.

This clone was picked up a small number of times. The chain joins TRBV6-5 to TRBJ2-5, with D perhaps TRBD1 (6 bases). Germline assignment: CDR1 MNHEY and CDR2 SVGAGI. This CDR3 region has 12 residues. V was shortened by 5 bases and J by 13 bases, with 17 bases between the two germline ends. The chain's CDR3 is CASSLDRSKRYF. CDR3 DNA sequence: TGTGCCAGCAGTCTAGACAGGTCCAAGCGGTACTTC.

To note about this clone: Other DNA sequences in the sample encode the same CDR3. The chain couples TRBV20-1 to TRBJ1-2, with a possible D match to TRBD1 (6 bases). This CDR3 region has 11 residues. CDR1 DFQATT and CDR2 SNEGSKA come from the germline V gene (reference sequence). Trimming took 6 bases from V and 8 from J, leaving 13 bases between them. CDR3 DNA sequence: TGCAGTGCAAACAGGGTAGGAGGCTACACCTTC. Its translation: CSANRVGGYTF.

This chain joins TRBV30 and TRBJ2-1; unclear D gene. From germline, CDR1 is GTSNPN and CDR2 SVGIG (reference sequence). The CDR3 extends over 15 amino acids. Trimming took 2 bases from V and 4 from J, leaving 15 bases between them. The CDR3 reads CAWSTPSNFYNEQFF. CDR3 in DNA: TGTGCCTGGAGTACGCCTTCGAATTTTTACAATGAGCAGTTCTTC.

This clone was detected only a few times. This rearrangement joins TRBV7-9 to TRBJ1-1, with a tentative D call TRBD1 (5 bases). The germline V gene encodes CDR1 SEHNR and CDR2 FQNEAQ (reference sequence). The CDR3 contains 14 residues. The ends were cut back, 4 bases at V and 1 base at J, with 10 bases in the middle. The CDR3 DNA reads TGTGCCAGCAGCTCTCAGGGCGCGAACACTGAAGCTTTCTTT. Encoded protein: CASSSQGANTEAFF.

This sequence joins TRBV29-1 and TRBJ2-5; D is possibly TRBD1 (5 bases). V was trimmed by 4 bases and J by 2 bases, leaving 8 bases between them. There are 12 residues in the CDR3. The germline V gene has CDR1 SQVTM and CDR2 ANQGSEA. CDR3 sequence: CSVARQQETQYF. CDR3 in DNA: TGCAGCGTTGCGAGACAGCAAGAGACCCAGTACTTC. Complete variable domain (other parts from reference TRBV29-1 and TRBJ2-5): SAVISQKPSRDICQRGTSLTIQCQVDSQVTMMFWYRQQPGQSLTLIATANQGSEATYESGFVIDKFPISRPNLTFSTLTVSNMSPEDSSIYLCSVARQQETQYFGPGTRLLVL.

This clone was seen more than once but under ten times. This chain links TRBV30 with TRBJ1-1; D is undetermined. Germline CDR1 and CDR2: GTSNPN and SVGIG (reference sequence). Trimming cost V 4 bases and J 4 bases, with 7 bases left between them. The CDR3 loop spans 11 amino acids. The chain's CDR3 is CAWIEGTEAFF. CDR3 nucleotides: TGTGCCTGGATCGAGGGCACTGAAGCTTTCTTT.

The chain joins TRBV9 to TRBJ2-5; TRBD2 matches at 15 bases. The CDR3 sequence is 18 residues long. The V gene end was trimmed by 0 bases and the J gene end by 0 bases; junction bases not matched to a gene: 3. From germline, CDR1 is SGDLS and CDR2 YYNGEE. This chain's CDR3 is CASSVAGLAGGYQETQYF. Here the CDR3 DNA reads TGTGCCAGCAGCGTAGCCGGACTAGCGGGGGGGTACCAAGAGACCCAGTACTTC.

This sequence joins TRBV21-1 and TRBJ2-5; TRBD1 was called by the table and not checked on the DNA. TRBV21-1 represents a pseudogene. There are 16 residues in the CDR3. CDR3 DNA sequence: TGTGCCAGCAGCCTAGTTACCCAGGGGGACAGAGAGACCCAGTACTTC. As protein: CASSLVTQGDRETQYF.

This clone has more than one count but fewer than ten. The chain couples TRBV30 to TRBJ1-4; D ambiguous. The CDR3 length is 13 residues. V lost 2 bases and J 6 bases, leaving 10 bases between the germline ends. CDR1 and CDR2 from the germline V gene are GTSNPN and SVGIG (reference sequence). This CDR3 is CAWSWRAHEKLFF. CDR3 coding DNA: TGTGCCTGGAGTTGGAGGGCTCATGAAAAACTGTTTTTT. The variable domain in full, with the rest retrieved from reference TRBV30 and TRBJ1-4, is SQTIHQWPATLVQPVGSPLSLECTVEGTSNPNLYWYRQAAGRGLQLLFYSVGIGQISSEVPQNLSASRPQDRQFILSSKKLLLSDSGFYLCAWSWRAHEKLFFGSGTQLSVL.

The table lists this clone with a few counts. This chain links TRBV5-6 with TRBJ1-5; 7 positions match TRBD1. Germline V gene sequence: CDR1 SGHDT, CDR2 YYEEEE. This CDR3 is built from 14 residues. The junction had 4 bases not matched to a gene; V was cut back by 2 bases and J by 5 bases. DNA of the CDR3: TGTGCCAGCAGCTTCCGAGGACAGGATCAGCCCCAGCATTTT. Translated: CASSFRGQDQPQHF. The full variable domain, rest sourced from reference TRBV5-6 and TRBJ1-5, is DAGVTQSPTHLIKTRGQQVTLRCSPKSGHDTVSWYQQALGQGPQFIFQYYEEEERQRGNFPDRFSGHQFPNYSSELNVNALLLGDSALYLCASSFRGQDQPQHFGDGTRLSIL.

The V call is TRBV7-6, the J call TRBJ1-5; D call uncertain. The CDR3 is made up of 16 amino acids. Trimming left V 5 bases short and J 2 bases short, with 16 bases between. Germline CDR1 is SGHVS and CDR2 is FNYEAQ. The CDR3 reads CASSRFRASGNQPQHF. The CDR3, as DNA: TGTGCCAGCAGCCGATTCCGGGCCTCAGGCAATCAGCCCCAGCATTTT. Full variable domain (remainder filled in from reference TRBV7-6 and TRBJ1-5): GAGVSQSPRYKVTKRGQDVALRCDPISGHVSLYWYRQALGQGPEFLTYFNYEAQQDKSGLPNDRFSAERPEGSISTLTIQRTEQRDSAMYRCASSRFRASGNQPQHFGDGTRLSIL.